The rows below give T cell receptor beta chains drawn from one sample of a study of T-cell memory formation after mild COVID-19. One entry per CDR3 protein, called by TCRdb with MiXCR from the 5' RACE reads. The sample has fewer than 300,000 distinct CDR3 sequences, more than 15% seen once; the top ten hold 23%. The material sequenced was PBMCs or a T cell subset sorted from them (not recorded which). All receptors derive from a man aged 18 to 29 who had mild COVID-19 (a few samples of this study predate the infection). Cell type and time point are not known. The CDR3 runs from the conserved cysteine through the conserved F or W. The D gene is left open where the match is weak. Where a row states a size, it is once, few, many or the class of an expanded clone; other rows omit it.

j_call	v_call	clone_size	d_call	cdr3_nt	cdr3_aa
TRBJ1-5	TRBV28	few	NA	TGTGCCAGCATCGGTTTCTGGACCTTGGGTAGGCAGCCCCAGCATTTT	CASIGFWTLGRQPQHF
TRBJ2-3	TRBV6-2/TRBV6-3	few	TRBD2	TGTGCCAGCAGTTACTCCGGGGGGAGCACAGATACGCAGTATTTT	CASSYSGGSTDTQYF
TRBJ2-3	TRBV6-5	NA	TRBD2	TGTGCCAGCAGTTACTCTCCGGCTAGCGGGGGCCCTAGCACAGATACGCAGTATTTT	CASSYSPASGGPSTDTQYF
TRBJ2-5	TRBV6-5	NA	TRBD1	TGTGCCAGCAGACAGACAGGGGGCTATGAGACCCAGTACTTC	CASRQTGGYETQYF
TRBJ1-1	TRBV2	NA	NA	TGTGCCAGCAGTAGAGAAGGGGTGAACACTGAAGCTTTCTTT	CASSREGVNTEAFF
TRBJ1-2	TRBV6-6	NA	NA	TGTGCCAGCAGTTGGCGGCAGGGAGAGTACTATGGCTACACCTTC	CASSWRQGEYYGYTF
TRBJ2-7	TRBV12-3/TRBV12-4	NA	NA	TGTGCCAGCAGTTTATCTCCAGGGTCCGAGCAGTACTTC	CASSLSPGSEQYF
TRBJ2-5	TRBV7-2	NA	NA	TGTGCCAGCAGCCCGCGGCCGGACAGTAGAGAGACCCAGTACTTC	CASSPRPDSRETQYF
TRBJ2-1	TRBV7-2	NA	NA	TGTGCCAGCAGCCACACCGGGCTTCCGCAGTTCTTC	CASSHTGLPQFF
TRBJ1-1	TRBV18	NA	NA	TGTGCCAGCTCACCAACCCCAAATCCTATGAACACTGAAGCTTTCTTT	CASSPTPNPMNTEAFF
TRBJ2-2	TRBV27	few	TRBD2	TGTGCCATCAAGCGGGGGGTAACCGGGGAGCTGTTTTTT	CAIKRGVTGELFF
TRBJ1-2	TRBV25-1	few	NA	TGTGCCACCAGAGATTCGACAGCAGCTCATGGCTACACCTTC	CATRDSTAAHGYTF
TRBJ2-7	TRBV30	NA	NA	TGTGCCTGGAGCCGGGGTTTCGAGCAGTACTTC	CAWSRGFEQYF
TRBJ1-5	TRBV15	few	TRBD1	TGTGCCACCAGCACGGACAGGGGGTGGGATCAGCCCCAGCATTTT	CATSTDRGWDQPQHF
TRBJ1-2	TRBV10-3	NA	NA	TGTGCCATCAGTGAGACCCCTCCAGGAGGGGTGGATGGCTACACCTTC	CAISETPPGGVDGYTF
TRBJ2-1	TRBV5-1	NA	TRBD2	TGCGCCAGCAGCCGTCCGACTAGCGGGGGGGCTGGTGAGCAGTTCTTC	CASSRPTSGGAGEQFF
TRBJ2-5	TRBV5-4	once	NA	TGTGCCAGCAGCTCCCCGGGACCTCGGGAGACCCAGTACTTC	CASSSPGPRETQYF
TRBJ1-1	TRBV7-2	few	NA	TGTGCCAGCAGCTTTGGGGAGTTGGCTGAAGCTTTCTTT	CASSFGELAEAFF
TRBJ1-6	TRBV9	few	NA	TGTGCCAGCAGCGTAGTCTATAATTCACCCCTCCACTTT	CASSVVYNSPLHF
TRBJ1-2	TRBV7-9	NA	TRBD1	TGTGCCAGCAGCTTCACGACAGGGTCGGGAAGTGGCTACACCTTC	CASSFTTGSGSGYTF
TRBJ2-3	TRBV6-5	NA	NA	TGTGCCAGCAGTTACAGGGTGCAAGATACGCAGTATTTT	CASSYRVQDTQYF
TRBJ1-1	TRBV29-1	NA	NA	TGCAGCGTTAGCAGGGCCTACACTGAAGCTTTCTTT	CSVSRAYTEAFF
TRBJ2-7	TRBV12-3/TRBV12-4	NA	NA	TGTGCCAGCAGTTTAGGACTCGGAGTCGGCGAGCAGTACTTC	CASSLGLGVGEQYF
TRBJ2-3	TRBV10-1	many	TRBD1	TGCGCCAGCAGTGACGTGGGGGACAGGGATCCCGATACGCAGTATTTT	CASSDVGDRDPDTQYF
TRBJ1-5	TRBV4-1	many	TRBD1	TGCGCCAGCAGCCATCCACAGGGGCAGGTCAATCAGCCCCAGCATTTT	CASSHPQGQVNQPQHF
TRBJ1-2	TRBV3-1	few	NA	TGTGCCAGCACCCAATCCCCAGGGGCGAGAATCTATGGCTACACCTTC	CASTQSPGARIYGYTF
TRBJ1-5	TRBV29-1	few	TRBD1	TGCAGCGTGGTTGGGACAGGGGTTGATCAGCCCCAGCATTTT	CSVVGTGVDQPQHF
TRBJ2-3	TRBV7-2	few	NA	TGTGCCAGCAGCCGCGAAGTTACGCAGTATTTT	CASSREVTQYF
TRBJ1-1	TRBV7-3	NA	NA	TGTGCCAGCAGCATATTCGGGGGCACTGAAGCTTTCTTT	CASSIFGGTEAFF
TRBJ2-5	TRBV29-1	NA	TRBD2	TGCAGCGTTGGGTCACTAGCGGGAGAGACCCAGTACTTC	CSVGSLAGETQYF
TRBJ1-1	TRBV6-5	NA	NA	TGTGCCAGCAGTTACTCGAGGCAGCCGTACACTGAAGCTTTCTTT	CASSYSRQPYTEAFF
TRBJ2-1	TRBV15	NA	NA	TGTGCCACCAGCCTAGCCAGTGCGAATGAGCAGTTCTTC	CATSLASANEQFF
TRBJ2-3	TRBV7-6	many	TRBD2	TGTGCCAGCAGCCCTTTAGCGGGGGGGCCATCGGTAGATACGCAGTATTTT	CASSPLAGGPSVDTQYF
TRBJ2-2	TRBV7-6	NA	TRBD2	TGTGCCAGCAGCAGGACTAGCGGGGGGTCTAAAAGGAACACCGGGGAGCTGTTTTTT	CASSRTSGGSKRNTGELFF
TRBJ2-2	TRBV7-3	NA	NA	TGTGCCAGCAGCCCCGGAGGGCAAAGCACCGGGGAGCTGTTTTTT	CASSPGGQSTGELFF
TRBJ2-1	TRBV15	few	NA	TGTGCCACCAGCAGCCGGGCCGGACTAAAGAGGGTCAATGAGCAGTTCTTC	CATSSRAGLKRVNEQFF